Below are 3 T cell receptor beta chains sequenced from a single sample in a study of CD8+ T cells in alopecia areata. Isolated RNA was reverse transcribed into cDNA used as the sequencing template. Clones were read by immunoSEQ multiplex PCR, and TCRdb kept only the in-frame ones, dropping some. The sample includes about 200,000 clones, roughly 50% of them seen just once. Stated treatment: oral pan-JAK inhibitor, 5-10 mg twice daily. The source material was CD4+ T cells sorted from blood, sampled at week 24, from a patient treated with tofacitinib. Receptors were obtained from a human donor with alopecia areata.

The V and J genes are TRBV7-2 and TRBJ2-3; 9 nucleotides agree with TRBD2. Germline CDR1 and CDR2: SGHTA and FQGNSA. This CDR3 is built from 17 residues. After removal of 0 bases from V and 4 bases from J, the junction contained 8 bases not matched to a gene. DNA for the CDR3: TGTGCCAGCAGCTTAGCGCGTTCTAGCGGGGACCCAGATACGCAGTATTTT. It specifies CASSLARSSGDPDTQYF.

V gene TRBV30 combines with J gene TRBJ1-2; TRBD1 matches 8 bases. Germline V lookup: CDR1 GTSNPN, CDR2 SVGIG (reference sequence). This CDR3 contains 15 residues. After removal of 3 bases from V and 6 bases from J, the junction contained 12 bases not matched to a gene. CDR3: CAWRRLIRGQDGYTF. Written as DNA, the CDR3 is TGTGCCTGGAGAAGACTAATCAGGGGGCAGGATGGCTACACCTTC.

This chain joins TRBV5-6 and TRBJ2-7; D may be TRBD2 (5 bases). CDR3 length: 15 amino acids. Trimming removed 3 bases at V and 4 bases at J, with 17 bases between. Germline V gene data show CDR1 as SGHDT and CDR2 as YYEEEE. Here the CDR3 reads CASSSEDLSAYEQYF. The CDR3 DNA follows: TGTGCCAGCAGCTCTGAGGACTTGTCCGCGTACGAGCAGTACTTC.